The 21 T cell receptor beta chains below were found in one sample sequenced in a study of blood T cell repertoires in COVID-19 (dated by TCRdb to 2020 to 2021). The library was built by means of the immunoSEQ multiplex PCR assay. Held by TCRdb, this immuneACCESS table contains in-frame sequences only and omits some clones. Under half of the omission traces to an unresolved V gene where checked; the cause of the rest is unknown. This sample lists 150,000 to 200,000 clones; 94% were detected once. The leading ten clones occupy roughly 0.76% of the sample. Source material: peripheral blood. These receptors all come from a man under 40 with COVID-19, enrolled during active disease.

This clone has just one count. V is TRBV29-1 and J is TRBJ2-1; 9 bases line up with TRBD1. The CDR3 is made up of 15 amino acids. Germline CDR1 is SQVTM and CDR2 is ANQGSEA. With V trimmed by 5 bases and J by 1 base, 6 bases remained unmatched. DNA of the CDR3: TGCAGCGTTACCGGGACAGGGATATCCTACAATGAGCAGTTCTTC. Translated, it gives CSVTGTGISYNEQFF.

This chain joins TRBV6-5 and TRBJ1-5; 8 positions agree with TRBD1. Germline V gene sequence: CDR1 MNHEY, CDR2 SVGAGI. The CDR3 consists of 13 residues. The trim removed 6 bases at V and 3 bases at J, leaving 1 base unmatched. In DNA, the CDR3 is TGTGCCAGCAGGACAGGGGTCAATCAGCCCCAGCATTTT. It specifies CASRTGVNQPQHF.

The rearrangement joins TRBV28 to TRBJ1-4; the D is unclear. This CDR3 contains 12 residues. The V gene's germline CDR1 is MDHEN and CDR2 SYDVKM. The V end lost 2 bases, the J end lost 7 bases, and 5 bases lay between the germline ends. The CDR3 coding sequence is TGTGCCAGCAGTTTAGAGCGTGAAAAACTGTTTTTT. Its translation: CASSLEREKLFF.

The CDR3 DNA is TGTGCCATCAAAAAAACCGCTAGCGGGGGGGCCGAAAGGGCTAGCACAGATACGCAGTATTTT. Translating gives CAIKKTASGGAERASTDTQYF. V and J are TRBV10-3 and TRBJ2-3; 12 nucleotides line up with TRBD2. CDR3 size: 21 residues. Germline CDR1 is ENHRY and CDR2 is SYGVKD. V shed 7 bases and J 0 bases; nucleotides not matched to a gene: 20.

V is TRBV5-1 and J is TRBJ1-4; 7 nucleotides align to TRBD1. V shed 10 bases, J shed 5 bases, and the junction held 5 bases outside the gene matches. The CDR3 is 12 amino acids. CDR1 and CDR2 (germline): SGHRS, YFSETQ. The DNA of the CDR3 is TGCGCCCTACAGGGGCGGAATGAAAAACTGTTTTTT. It encodes CALQGRNEKLFF.

The J gene is TRBJ1-2, the V gene TRBV3-1 (or the pseudogene TRBV3-2); TRBD1 matches at 7 bases. The germline V gene has CDR1 LGHDT and CDR2 YNNKEL (reference sequence). V was pared by 5 bases and J by 4 bases, with 16 bases of the junction left unmatched. This CDR3 is 17 amino acids long. The CDR3 DNA reads TGTGCCAGCAGCTCCGCCACCTCGGACAGGTTCCCCTATGGCTACACCTTC. It translates to CASSSATSDRFPYGYTF.

This chain links TRBV5-6 with TRBJ2-6; no clear D gene. Germline V gene sequence: CDR1 SGHDT, CDR2 YYEEEE. The CDR3 contains 17 residues. V lost 2 bases and J lost 0, with 12 bases in between. The CDR3 protein is CASSFTQPLSGANVLTF. The CDR3 nucleotides read TGTGCCAGCAGCTTTACACAACCCCTCTCTGGGGCCAACGTCCTGACTTTC.

As regards this clone: Germline is not matched at one junction end, which may reflect a read error. The chain uses TRBV6-5 and TRBJ2-7, with 7 bases that match TRBD1. The CDR3 loop spans 10 amino acids. CDR1 is MNHEY and CDR2 is SVGAGI in the germline V gene. The CDR3 here is CATLTGTWDF. The CDR3, as DNA: TGTGCCACCTTGACAGGGACCTGGGACTTC.

This chain joins TRBV3-1 (or the pseudogene TRBV3-2) and TRBJ1-2, with D possibly matching TRBD1 (5 bases). Germline V gene sequence: CDR1 LGHDT, CDR2 YNNKEL (reference sequence). V was clipped by 5 bases and J by 3 bases, with 13 bases between them. The CDR3 runs to 14 residues. For the CDR3, the DNA is TGTGCCAGCAGCTTAAATGGGGCTGACTATGGCTACACCTTC. As protein: CASSLNGADYGYTF.

This chain joins TRBV6-5 and TRBJ2-5; TRBD2 matches at 9 bases. Trimming removed 4 bases from V and 1 base from J; junction bases left unmatched: 7. The CDR3 loop spans 16 amino acids. Per the germline V gene, CDR1 is MNHEY and CDR2 is SVGAGI. The CDR3 DNA sequence: TGTGCCAGCAGTTCGGTAGCGGGGGACCTCCAAGAGACCCAGTACTTC. This translates into CASSSVAGDLQETQYF.

The V gene is TRBV18, the J gene TRBJ2-7, with TRBD1 identical over 8 bases. The CDR3 is 15 residues long. Germline loops: CDR1 KGHSH, CDR2 LQKENI. Trimming at V came to 1 base and at J to 4 bases, leaving 6 bases not matched to a gene. CDR3 coding DNA: TGTGCCAGCTCACCACTGACAGGGGCTAAATACGAGCAGTACTTC. Amino acids: CASSPLTGAKYEQYF.

The rearrangement joins TRBV5-1 to TRBJ1-1; 10 bases are a match to TRBD1. Germline CDR1 reads SGHRS; CDR2 reads YFSETQ. CDR3 length: 15 amino acids. V lost 7 bases to trimming and J lost 10 bases; unmatched junction nucleotides: 16. Here the CDR3 DNA reads TGCGCCAGCTTTGAAGGGGACAGGGGTAGGTCGGCAGCTTTCTTT. It specifies CASFEGDRGRSAAFF.

The V gene is TRBV5-1, the J gene TRBJ2-1; 8 positions match TRBD2. The length of the CDR3 is 15 residues. Per germline, CDR1 SGHRS and CDR2 YFSETQ. V gave up 7 bases and J gave up 8 bases; unmatched junction bases: 14. The CDR3 DNA reads TGCGCCAGCGGAACCGGGACTAGTGGTTTGGATGAGCAGTTCTTC. It translates to CASGTGTSGLDEQFF. The full variable domain, rest sourced from reference TRBV5-1 and TRBJ2-1, is KAGVTQTPRYLIKTRGQQVTLSCSPISGHRSVSWYQQTPGQGLQFLFEYFSETQRNKGNFPGRFSGRQFSNSRSEMNVSTLELGDSALYLCASGTGTSGLDEQFFGPGTRLTVL.

The rearrangement joins TRBV5-1 to TRBJ2-3, with D possibly TRBD2 on 6 matching bases. Trimming shortened V by 7 bases and J by 1 base, and 13 bases separated the two germline ends. This CDR3 region has 14 residues. CDR1 is SGHRS and CDR2 is YFSETQ in the germline V gene. CDR3: CASSGGEGTDTQYF. The CDR3 DNA follows: TGCGCCAGCTCCGGTGGGGAGGGCACAGATACGCAGTATTTT.

The V gene is TRBV19, the J gene TRBJ1-2; 8 nucleotides align to TRBD1. CDR3 length: 14 residues. Germline V gene sequence: CDR1 LNHDA, CDR2 SQIVND (reference sequence). V was pared by 6 bases and J by 8 bases, with 11 bases of the junction left unmatched. The CDR3 nucleotides read TGTGCCAGTAGCCCGACAGGGGAAGGAGGAGGCTACACCTTC. Amino acid sequence: CASSPTGEGGGYTF.

The chain couples TRBV5-1 to TRBJ2-2, with 8 bases identical to TRBD1. The CDR3 runs 16 residues. The junction had 6 bases not matched to a gene; V was cut back by 4 bases and J by 1 base. Germline CDR1 reads SGHRS; CDR2 reads YFSETQ. The CDR3 is CASSIQGGENTGELFF. The CDR3 nucleotides read TGCGCCAGCAGCATACAGGGGGGAGAGAACACCGGGGAGCTGTTTTTT.

The chain combines TRBV29-1 with TRBJ1-6; 9 bases align to TRBD1. This CDR3 region has 15 residues. CDR1 is SQVTM and CDR2 is ANQGSEA in the germline V gene. The CDR3 sequence is CIRDPGQGINSPLHF. The CDR3 region has the DNA TGCATCCGGGACCCGGGACAGGGTATCAATTCACCCCTCCACTTT.

The gene calls are TRBV12-5 and TRBJ1-2, with 8 bases aligning to TRBD1. The junction had 6 bases not matched to a gene; V was cut back by 7 bases and J by 2 bases. This CDR3 spans 14 amino acids. Germline values: CDR1 LGHNT, CDR2 FRNRAP. The DNA for the CDR3 is TGTGCTAGTGACAGACAGGGGACAAACTATGGCTACACCTTC. This codes for CASDRQGTNYGYTF.

The chain carries TRBV5-1 and TRBJ1-4; a possible D gene is TRBD1 (5 bases). Germline V CDR1 and CDR2: SGHRS, YFSETQ. The V and J ends lost 1 base and 1 base respectively, with 8 bases between them. The CDR3 runs to 15 residues. CDR3 residues: CASSLSGGTNEKLFF. The CDR3 nucleotides read TGCGCCAGCAGCTTGTCCGGGGGAACTAATGAAAAACTGTTTTTT.

About this clone itself: At one boundary the junction diverges from the germline segment, which might be a read error. The chain uses TRBV7-9 and TRBJ1-4; 7 bases are a match to TRBD1. This CDR3 contains 16 residues. CDR1 SEHNR and CDR2 FQNEAQ come from the germline V gene (reference sequence). Written as DNA, the CDR3 is TGTGCCGGCAGTCATACTTGGGACAGTCGGGATGAAAAACTGTTTTTT. Amino acids: CAGSHTWDSRDEKLFF.

This chain uses TRBV9 with TRBJ2-1; tentatively, D is TRBD2 (6 bases). The germline V gene encodes CDR1 SGDLS and CDR2 YYNGEE. CDR3 length: 12 residues. Trimming took 0 bases from V and 13 from J, leaving 11 bases between them. The CDR3 DNA is TGTGCCAGCAGCGTAGGGGGCGGGGATCAGTTCTTC. Translation gives CASSVGGGDQFF.